The 30 T cell receptor beta chains below were found in one sample sequenced in a study of blood T cell repertoires in COVID-19. TCRdb keeps only in-frame clones here, not all; method: immunoSEQ multiplex PCR. The table shows roughly 300,000 clones, with around 81% occurring only once. The sequenced sample was peripheral blood. The source of these receptors is a woman aged 55-69 years with active or convalescent COVID-19.

The J gene is TRBJ1-1, the V gene TRBV4-1, with 8 positions matching TRBD1. After removal of 4 bases from V and 1 base from J, the junction contained 5 bases not matched to a gene. This CDR3 comprises 15 residues. CDR1 and CDR2 from the germline V gene are MGHRA and YSYEKL. The CDR3 sequence is CASSLRDRPNTEAFF. CDR3 coding DNA: TGCGCCAGCAGCCTTCGGGACAGGCCGAACACTGAAGCTTTCTTT.

V usage is TRBV28 and J usage is TRBJ2-1, with 9 bases that match TRBD1. The CDR3 extends over 16 amino acids. Germline V gene sequence: CDR1 MDHEN, CDR2 SYDVKM. J lost 6 bases, V lost 5 bases, and 11 bases had no gene match. CDR3 nucleotide sequence: TGTGCCAGCAGTCCGACCCCGGGACAGGGCCCCAATGAGCAGTTCTTC. It encodes CASSPTPGQGPNEQFF.

V and J are TRBV30 and TRBJ2-7, with 7 nucleotides matching TRBD1. The CDR3 runs 12 residues. Trimming removed 5 bases from V and 2 bases from J; junction bases left unmatched: 3. Germline CDR1 GTSNPN, CDR2 SVGIG (reference sequence). CDR3 nucleotides: TGTGCCTGGGCCGGGACAGCCTACGAGCAGTACTTC. This codes for CAWAGTAYEQYF. The entire variable domain, with the rest obtained from reference TRBV30 and TRBJ2-7, is as follows: SQTIHQWPATLVQPVGSPLSLECTVEGTSNPNLYWYRQAAGRGLQLLFYSVGIGQISSEVPQNLSASRPQDRQFILSSKKLLLSDSGFYLCAWAGTAYEQYFGPGTRLTVT.

The chain has TRBV5-4 and TRBJ2-3; possible D gene TRBD2, 5 bases. The V gene lost 3 bases and the J gene lost 3 bases, with 11 bases spanning the gap. Germline V gives CDR1 SGHNT, CDR2 YYREEE (reference sequence). The CDR3 contains 14 residues. The CDR3 region is CASSSRRETDTQYF. CDR3 DNA: TGTGCCAGCAGCTCCCGACGGGAAACAGATACGCAGTATTTT.

The chain employs TRBV9 and TRBJ2-1; TRBD2 agrees at 11 bases. V trimming: 4 bases; J trimming: 4 bases; junction bases outside the gene matches: 10. Germline V gives CDR1 SGDLS, CDR2 YYNGEE. This CDR3 has 17 amino acids. The DNA of the CDR3 is TGTGCCAGCAGCCGTACAATTGGGACTAGCGGTTACAATGAGCAGTTCTTC. It encodes CASSRTIGTSGYNEQFF.

This chain joins TRBV6-5 and TRBJ1-6; no clear D. In germline, CDR1 is MNHEY, CDR2 SVGAGI. V lost 4 bases, J lost 1 base, and 11 bases lay in between. This CDR3 region has 16 residues. CDR3 residues: CASSSSRSSYNSPLHF. CDR3 bases: TGTGCCAGCAGTTCCTCCAGGTCTTCCTATAATTCACCCCTCCACTTT.

The V and J genes are TRBV20-1 and TRBJ1-2; a weak D match, TRBD1 (6 bases). The CDR3 contains 14 residues. The ends were cut back, 3 bases at V and 4 bases at J, with 15 bases in the middle. CDR1 and CDR2 from the germline V gene are DFQATT and SNEGSKA (reference sequence). The CDR3 reads CSASPGTRGYGYTF. Written as DNA, the CDR3 is TGCAGTGCTAGTCCCGGGACAAGGGGCTATGGCTACACCTTC.

The V call is TRBV6-2 or TRBV6-3, the J call TRBJ2-3; possible D gene TRBD1, 5 bases. V lost 5 bases, J lost 4 bases, and 16 bases lay in between. The length of the CDR3 is 15 residues. Germline V gene lookup returns CDR1 MNHEY and CDR2 SVGEGT. For the CDR3, the DNA is TGTGCCAGCAGTCGAGCCTCAAGGGGTGCAGATACGCAGTATTTT. Amino acid sequence: CASSRASRGADTQYF.

This clone was observed a few times. The chain has TRBV14 and TRBJ1-2; D is unclear. The V end lost 3 bases, the J end lost 5 bases, and 10 bases lay between the germline ends. The CDR3 loop spans 13 amino acids. CDR1 is SGHDN, CDR2 FVKESK, per germline. The CDR3 loop reads CASSHWTGYGYTF. The DNA for the CDR3 is TGTGCCAGCAGCCATTGGACGGGGTATGGCTACACCTTC.

In this sample, this clone turned up once. The genes are TRBV27 and TRBJ1-2; unclear D gene. The CDR3 runs 14 residues. V was clipped by 5 bases and J by 8 bases, with 18 bases between them. Germline V gene sequence: CDR1 MNHEY, CDR2 SMNVEV (reference sequence). This CDR3 is CASSPRYREPGYTF. In nucleotides, the CDR3 is TGTGCCAGCAGTCCTCGTTATAGGGAGCCGGGCTACACCTTC.

This clone was seen a few times. The chain employs TRBV6-5 and TRBJ2-1, with TRBD1 matching over 9 bases. Germline CDR1 reads MNHEY; CDR2 reads SVGAGI. The CDR3 loop spans 15 amino acids. V lost 1 base and J lost 8; bases outside the gene matches: 6. In DNA form, the CDR3 reads TGTGCCAGCAGTTACTTAACAGGGGGCATCGATGAGCAGTTCTTC. This encodes CASSYLTGGIDEQFF.

The V and J genes are TRBV7-2 and TRBJ2-1, with 7 bases aligning to TRBD2. The CDR3 has 14 amino acids. V lost 3 bases, J lost 8 bases, and 7 bases stayed unmatched. In germline, CDR1 is SGHTA, CDR2 FQGNSA. The CDR3 spells CASSFERGGDEQFF. The CDR3 bases are TGTGCCAGCAGCTTTGAGCGGGGAGGCGATGAGCAGTTCTTC.

The genes are TRBV7-2 and TRBJ2-1; a possible D gene is TRBD1 (6 bases). The V gene lost 3 bases and the J gene lost 6 bases, with 18 bases spanning the gap. There are 16 residues in the CDR3. Germline CDR1 SGHTA, CDR2 FQGNSA. The CDR3 loop reads CASSFLPGTPGNEQFF. Here the CDR3 DNA reads TGTGCCAGCAGCTTCCTTCCCGGGACACCGGGCAATGAGCAGTTCTTC.

The J gene is TRBJ1-2, the V gene TRBV11-2, with D maybe TRBD1 (6 bases). Per germline, CDR1 SGHAT and CDR2 FQNNGV. The CDR3 length is 15 residues. V was shortened by 5 bases and J by 4 bases, with 17 bases between the two germline ends. CDR3 loop: CASSPAGAPLYGYTF. The CDR3 DNA reads as TGTGCCAGCAGCCCCGCGGGGGCCCCCCTCTATGGCTACACCTTC.

The chain joins TRBV7-9 to TRBJ1-2, with D unclear. Per germline, CDR1 SEHNR and CDR2 FQNEAQ (reference sequence). CDR3 size: 13 residues. V was trimmed by 5 bases and J by 2 bases, leaving 9 bases between them. CDR3 in DNA: TGTGCCAGCAGCCCGACCAGGAACTATGGCTACACCTTC. Amino acids: CASSPTRNYGYTF.

V is TRBV3-1 (or the pseudogene TRBV3-2) and J is TRBJ2-3; the match to TRBD1 covers 9 bases. Germline loops: CDR1 LGHDT, CDR2 YNNKEL (reference sequence). This CDR3 region has 15 residues. V trimming: 2 bases; J trimming: 8 bases; junction bases outside the gene matches: 8. The CDR3 DNA sequence: TGTGCCAGCAGCCAACGGGCGACAGGGGGGGGTACGCAGTATTTT. It is translated as CASSQRATGGGTQYF.

The chain carries TRBV7-9 and TRBJ1-2; a possible D gene is TRBD1 (5 bases). Germline V gene sequence: CDR1 SEHNR, CDR2 FQNEAQ (reference sequence). The germline V and J ends were trimmed by 8 bases and 7 bases, with 14 bases remaining between them. The CDR3 totals 12 residues. CDR3 protein: CASRRAGPGYTF. The CDR3 nucleotides read TGTGCCAGCCGCCGGGCAGGGCCTGGCTACACCTTC.

V is TRBV9 and J is TRBJ1-2; D not certain. This CDR3 contains 17 residues. V lost 4 bases and J 0 bases, leaving 19 bases between the germline ends. Germline loops: CDR1 SGDLS, CDR2 YYNGEE. Here the CDR3 reads CASSPHTGVITNYGYTF. The CDR3 DNA follows: TGTGCCAGCAGCCCCCACACCGGGGTGATCACTAACTATGGCTACACCTTC.

J is TRBJ2-2 and V is TRBV9, with a possible D match to TRBD2 (7 bases). Germline CDR1 SGDLS, CDR2 YYNGEE. The germline V and J ends were trimmed by 5 bases and 3 bases, with 20 bases remaining between them. This CDR3 has 17 amino acids. This CDR3 reads CASSPTGRAVDTGELFF. The CDR3 coding sequence is TGTGCCAGCAGTCCAACAGGGAGGGCGGTGGACACCGGGGAGCTGTTTTTT. The whole variable domain, filled in from reference TRBV9 and TRBJ2-2, reads DSGVTQTPKHLITATGQRVTLRCSPRSGDLSVYWYQQSLDQGLQFLIQYYNGEERAKGNILERFSAQQFPDLHSELNLSSLELGDSALYFCASSPTGRAVDTGELFFGEGSRLTVL.

V usage is TRBV7-3 and J usage is TRBJ2-3, with D perhaps TRBD2 (7 bases). Germline CDR1 is SGHTA and CDR2 is FQGTGA. The CDR3 totals 15 residues. V was clipped by 1 base and J by 5 bases, with 13 bases between them. CDR3 bases: TGTGCCAGCAGCTTAAACGGGGGGCGCGGAGATACGCAGTATTTT. Its translation: CASSLNGGRGDTQYF.

This chain uses TRBV14 with TRBJ2-3, with D tentatively TRBD1 (6 bases). Germline-derived CDR1 and CDR2 are SGHDN and FVKESK. CDR3 size: 15 residues. V dropped 5 bases and J dropped 3 bases, with 15 bases sitting between them. CDR3 sequence reads: CASSETGYATDTQYF. Here the CDR3 DNA reads TGTGCCAGCAGCGAGACAGGCTATGCTACAGATACGCAGTATTTT.

The chain links TRBV5-4 to TRBJ2-7; 7 bases line up with TRBD2. The V segment lost 0 bases and the J segment 3 bases; nucleotides outside the gene matches: 3. Germline V lookup: CDR1 SGHNT, CDR2 YYREEE (reference sequence). This CDR3 spans 14 amino acids. The CDR3 region is CASSLERDLYEQYF. Here the CDR3 DNA reads TGTGCCAGCAGCTTGGAGCGGGATCTCTACGAGCAGTACTTC.

The V gene is TRBV21-1, the J gene TRBJ1-5; the table calls TRBD1, which could not be checked here. TRBV21-1 is assigned pseudogene status. This CDR3 contains 14 residues. DNA of the CDR3: TGTGCCAGCAGCAAAGGCAGGCCAGATCAGCCCCAGCATTTT. Amino acid sequence: CASSKGRPDQPQHF.

This clone was observed once. V usage is TRBV2 and J usage is TRBJ1-2; D not resolved. V was trimmed by 4 bases and J by 4 bases, leaving 13 bases between them. The CDR3 is made up of 14 amino acids. In germline, CDR1 is SNHLY, CDR2 FYNNEI. The CDR3 is CASSAEAAAYGYTF. Written as DNA, the CDR3 is TGTGCCAGCAGTGCGGAGGCGGCAGCCTATGGCTACACCTTC.

The CDR3 nucleotides are TGTGCCAGCAGCTTACAACAGTATAATTCACCCCTCCACTTT. Translated: CASSLQQYNSPLHF. This sequence joins TRBV7-3 and TRBJ1-6; no reliable D call. The CDR3 consists of 14 residues. Germline V gives CDR1 SGHTA, CDR2 FQGTGA. The V end lost 2 bases, the J end lost 4 bases, and 6 bases lay between the germline ends.

The CDR3 region is CASSIAAGAGQYF. The CDR3, as DNA: TGTGCCAGTAGTATCGCCGCGGGGGCGGGGCAGTACTTC. The rearrangement uses TRBV19 and TRBJ2-7, with a tentative D call TRBD2 (7 bases). With 3 bases removed from V and 9 bases from J, the gap between germline ends came to 15 bases. This CDR3 region has 13 residues. Looked up from germline, CDR1 is LNHDA and CDR2 is SQIVND (reference sequence).

This clone was seen a handful of times. V and J are TRBV18 and TRBJ2-1; 11 bases line up with TRBD2. The CDR3 consists of 16 residues. CDR1 and CDR2 from the germline V gene are KGHSH and LQKENI. The ends lost 1 base at V and 5 bases at J; junction bases unmatched: 4. For the CDR3, the DNA is TGTGCCAGCTCACCACTTTTAGCGGGGGGGAACAATGAGCAGTTCTTC. This translates into CASSPLLAGGNNEQFF.

V is TRBV5-8 and J is TRBJ1-1; tentatively, D is TRBD1 (6 bases). The V end lost 6 bases, the J end lost 7 bases, and 22 bases lay between the germline ends. The germline V gene has CDR1 SGHTS and CDR2 YDEGEE. The CDR3 is 15 residues long. In DNA, the CDR3 is TGTGCCAGCACCTACATAGGGGGAGGGGGATTTGAAGCTTTCTTT. It codes for CASTYIGGGGFEAFF.

Of note for this clone: Relative to the germline gene, one junction end is altered; a read error may explain this. The V call is TRBV6-1, the J call TRBJ2-1; no reliable D call. Germline V CDR1 and CDR2: MNHNS, SASEGT. CDR3 length: 10 amino acids. The CDR3 bases are TGTGCCAGCATTGAACTTCAGCAGTTCTTC. The encoded protein is CASIELQQFF.

The chain joins TRBV4-3 to TRBJ2-1; possible D gene TRBD1, 5 bases. The CDR3 totals 15 residues. The V gene's germline CDR1 is LGHNA and CDR2 YSLEER. V was cut by 0 bases and J by 5 bases, with 11 bases left in between. CDR3 nucleotides: TGCGCCAGCAGCCAAGATCAGGGCAGACACAATGAGCAGTTCTTC. Translated, it gives CASSQDQGRHNEQFF.